The 9 T cell receptor beta chains reported below all come from one sample, sequenced in a study of T cell responses to AZD1222 COVID-19 vaccine (dated by TCRdb to about 2021). Receptors were amplified or captured by the immunoSEQ multiplex PCR assay. Drawn from immuneACCESS, this table holds only the in-frame rearrangements with V and J called that TCRdb kept. Clones are partly lost; checked studies trace under half to an unresolved V gene and leave the rest unexplained. The sample table records some 110,000 clones; approximately 93% of these occur just once. Clones ranked in the top ten supply under 3.5% of the sample. Taken with the paper, the label for time point translates to: baseline before first vaccination. The sample in question was peripheral blood, obtained on day 0 of AZD1222 vaccination. The receptors derive from an adult in good health.

V is TRBV3-1 (or the pseudogene TRBV3-2) and J is TRBJ2-3, with D possibly TRBD2 on 6 matching bases. Trimming took 5 bases from V and 1 from J, leaving 10 bases between them. CDR1 and CDR2 from the germline V gene are LGHDT and YNNKEL (reference sequence). The CDR3 sequence is 14 residues long. CDR3 nucleotides: TGTGCCAGCAGCTACGGGACTGGCACAGATACGCAGTATTTT. This encodes CASSYGTGTDTQYF.

The V call is TRBV15, the J call TRBJ2-1; a possible D gene is TRBD2 (6 bases). Germline V gene sequence: CDR1 LNHNV, CDR2 YYDKDF (reference sequence). V lost 5 bases to trimming and J lost 6 bases, with 17 bases between them. CDR3 size: 15 residues. The CDR3 DNA is TGTGCCACCAGCGAACGGACTTCGGAGGGCAATGAGCAGTTCTTC. Translating gives CATSERTSEGNEQFF. Drawing the rest from reference TRBV15 and TRBJ2-1, the complete variable domain is DAMVIQNPRYQVTQFGKPVTLSCSQTLNHNVMYWYQQKSSQAPKLLFHYYDKDFNNEADTPDNFQSRRPNTSFCFLDIRSPGLGDTAMYLCATSERTSEGNEQFFGPGTRLTVL.

The V call is TRBV5-4, the J call TRBJ2-7, with D perhaps matching TRBD1 (5 bases). The germline gives CDR1 SGHNT, CDR2 YYREEE (reference sequence). The V gene lost 4 bases and the J gene lost 3 bases, with 14 bases spanning the gap. The CDR3 contains 14 residues. The CDR3 nucleotides are TGTGCCAGCAGCAATAATGACAGAGACTACGAGCAGTACTTC. Its translation is CASSNNDRDYEQYF.

The V call is TRBV5-1, the J call TRBJ1-3; 7 bases are a match to TRBD1. This CDR3 is built from 16 residues. V was pared by 4 bases and J by 4 bases, with 11 bases of the junction left unmatched. Looked up from germline, CDR1 is SGHRS and CDR2 is YFSETQ. The CDR3 nucleotides read TGCGCCAGCAGCCGGGACAGCCCACGGGGGGGAAACACCATATATTTT. Protein product: CASSRDSPRGGNTIYF. Full variable domain (missing parts from reference TRBV5-1 and TRBJ1-3): KAGVTQTPRYLIKTRGQQVTLSCSPISGHRSVSWYQQTPGQGLQFLFEYFSETQRNKGNFPGRFSGRQFSNSRSEMNVSTLELGDSALYLCASSRDSPRGGNTIYFGEGSWLTVV.

The chain recombines TRBV30 with TRBJ1-5, with TRBD1 identical over 10 bases. The V and J ends lost 4 bases and 5 bases, in that order; junction bases with no gene match: 8. Germline-derived CDR1 and CDR2 are GTSNPN and SVGIG (reference sequence). The CDR3 totals 15 residues. For the CDR3, the DNA is TGTGCCTGGACCCCGGGACAGGGGTGGGATCAGCCCCAGCATTTT. Protein sequence: CAWTPGQGWDQPQHF.

This sequence joins TRBV5-4 and TRBJ2-2; possibly TRBD1 for D (6 bases). Germline V gives CDR1 SGHNT, CDR2 YYREEE (reference sequence). CDR3 length equals 17 residues. The ends were cut back, 1 base at V and 3 bases at J, with 16 bases in the middle. The CDR3 here is CASSLTKGGTYTGELFF. The CDR3 DNA is TGTGCCAGCAGCTTGACCAAAGGGGGAACCTACACCGGGGAGCTGTTTTTT.

The rearrangement links TRBV19 to TRBJ1-5, with 7 nucleotides matching TRBD1. Germline V lookup: CDR1 LNHDA, CDR2 SQIVND (reference sequence). CDR3 length: 12 amino acids. Losses at the gene ends were 10 bases for V and 4 bases for J; bases not matched to a gene: 4. CDR3 amino acids: CATQGDNQPQHF. CDR3 bases: TGTGCCACCCAGGGGGATAATCAGCCCCAGCATTTT.

This chain uses TRBV5-1 with TRBJ2-4; no clear D gene. V was pared by 1 base and J by 2 bases, with 13 bases between. Germline V gene data show CDR1 as SGHRS and CDR2 as YFSETQ. The CDR3 runs to 16 residues. This chain's CDR3 is CASSLNSHNTKNIQYF. The CDR3 DNA is TGCGCCAGCAGCTTGAACAGCCATAATACCAAAAACATTCAGTACTTC.

This clone was observed a single time. This chain joins TRBV6-5 and TRBJ2-1, with D perhaps matching TRBD2 (6 bases). V lost 5 bases and J lost 9, with 11 bases in between. The CDR3 has 12 amino acids. CDR1 is MNHEY, CDR2 SVGAGI, per germline. Here the CDR3 reads CASSRDWSEQFF. Here the CDR3 DNA reads TGTGCCAGCAGTCGGGACTGGTCTGAGCAGTTCTTC.